This T cell receptor beta chain is from a study of identical twins. Study-wide findings and caveats: Alpha sequences out of frame and shared by twins had excess low generation probability. Abundant cord blood beta clonotypes carried fewer insertions; memory repertoires showed none.

V dropped 3 bases and J dropped 9; count of bases not matched to a gene: 4. CDR3 length equals 13 residues. Every sampled donor was Caucasian and healthy. This clonotype was recorded a few times. Its specificity is not known. cDNA molecules carried unique molecular identifiers, and template switching added a universal primer site. TCRdb processed the 5' RACE reads anew with MiXCR; each CDR3 protein has one entry. Here the sample spans around 1.7 million distinct CDR3 sequences, more than 30% being singletons. The receptor's source is a newborn girl in good health. Source material: cord blood. V is TRBV12-3 or TRBV12-4 and J is TRBJ2-1, with 8 bases aligning to TRBD2. CDR3 nucleotides: TGTGCCAGCAGTTTCACTAGCGGAGCTGAGCAGTTCTTC. It is translated as CASSFTSGAEQFF.